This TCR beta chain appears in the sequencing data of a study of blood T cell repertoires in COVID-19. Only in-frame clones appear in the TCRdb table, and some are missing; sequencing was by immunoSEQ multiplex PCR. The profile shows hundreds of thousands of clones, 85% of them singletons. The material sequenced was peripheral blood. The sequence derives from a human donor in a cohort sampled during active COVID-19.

The CDR3 is CASSLTGTSYEQYF. The CDR3 DNA follows: TGTGCCAGCAGCTTGACGGGTACTTCCTACGAGCAGTACTTC. The chain couples TRBV5-5 to TRBJ2-7; no firm D call. V was clipped by 1 base and J by 1 base, with 9 bases between them. Per germline, CDR1 SGHKS and CDR2 YYEKEE (reference sequence). The CDR3 sequence is 14 residues long.